These 9 T cell receptor beta chains originate from one sample sequenced in a study of T cells in Graves' hyperthyroidism and ophthalmopathy. There were TCR beta CDR3 regions amplified from RNA transcripts. Initially, a first-round RT-PCR of the TCR CDR3 employed the HTBI primer set. From the multiplex PCR reads, TCRdb called clonotypes with MiXCR, one entry per CDR3 protein. The sample includes fewer than 700,000 distinct CDR3 sequences, around 15% of them seen just once. The sequenced sample consisted of blood. These receptor sequences come from a woman under 40 with Graves' hyperthyroidism.

This clonotype was detected many times. The V and J genes are TRBV7-9 and TRBJ2-7; the match to TRBD1 covers 7 bases. This CDR3 is 15 amino acids long. Losses at the gene ends were 6 bases for V and 3 bases for J; bases not matched to a gene: 11. Germline V lookup: CDR1 SEHNR, CDR2 FQNEAQ (reference sequence). CDR3 coding DNA: TGTGCCAGCAGTATAGACAGGGCTTCACTCTACGAGCAGTACTTC. As protein: CASSIDRASLYEQYF. The variable domain in full, completed from reference TRBV7-9 and TRBJ2-7, reads DTGVSQNPRHKITKRGQNVTFRCDPISEHNRLYWYRQTLGQGPEFLTYFQNEAQLEKSRLLSDRFSAERPKGSFSTLEIQRTEQGDSAMYLCASSIDRASLYEQYFGPGTRLTVT.

This clonotype was found a few times. This chain links TRBV24-1 with TRBJ2-1; 12 nucleotides match TRBD2. Germline V gene data show CDR1 as KGHDR and CDR2 as SFDVKD. V lost 2 bases to trimming and J lost 11 bases; unmatched junction nucleotides: 3. The CDR3 has 14 residues. In DNA, the CDR3 is TGTGCCACCAGTGATTGGCTAGCGGGAGGGAAGCAGTTCTTC. Protein product: CATSDWLAGGKQFF.

A few counts support this clonotype. V usage is TRBV28 and J usage is TRBJ1-2, with TRBD1 matching over 7 bases. CDR1 is MDHEN and CDR2 is SYDVKM in the germline V gene. The V and J ends lost 6 bases and 4 bases, in that order; junction bases with no gene match: 5. The CDR3 has 13 residues. CDR3 DNA sequence: TGTGCCAGCAGCGAGACAGGGCCCTATGGCTACACCTTC. This encodes CASSETGPYGYTF.

A few counts support this clonotype. The J gene is TRBJ2-3, the V gene TRBV18, with D unresolved. Trimming pared 2 bases from V and 3 bases from J, leaving 12 bases between. The germline CDR1 and CDR2 sequences are KGHSH and LQKENI. The CDR3 spans 15 residues. Here the CDR3 reads CASSPEAFTTDTQYF. CDR3 in DNA: TGTGCCAGCTCACCAGAGGCCTTTACAACAGATACGCAGTATTTT.

This clonotype was observed many times. The chain recombines TRBV11-2 with TRBJ2-3; the match to TRBD2 covers 9 bases. The CDR3 is 15 amino acids. Germline V gene data show CDR1 as SGHAT and CDR2 as FQNNGV. V shed 5 bases, J shed 1 base, and the junction held 4 bases outside the gene matches. The CDR3 sequence is CASSGRLAGTDTQYF. DNA for the CDR3: TGTGCCAGCAGCGGACGACTAGCGGGCACAGATACGCAGTATTTT.

Only a few counts were recorded for this clonotype. The V gene is TRBV9, the J gene TRBJ2-1; TRBD2 might be the D (6 bases). CDR1 and CDR2 from the germline V gene are SGDLS and YYNGEE. The CDR3 is 14 residues long. The V and J ends lost 7 bases and 0 bases respectively, with 11 bases between them. CDR3 loop: CASSSASSYNEQFF. Here the CDR3 DNA reads TGTGCCAGCTCTAGCGCCAGCTCCTACAATGAGCAGTTCTTC.

This clonotype appeared many times. CDR3 region: CASSADWDTIYF. The CDR3 DNA is TGTGCCAGCAGCGCAGACTGGGACACCATATATTTT. This chain connects TRBV7-6 to TRBJ1-3; no reliable D call. The V end was cut by 5 bases, the J end by 8 bases, with 10 bases between. The CDR3 covers 12 residues. CDR1 SGHVS and CDR2 FNYEAQ come from the germline V gene.

Ten or more counts support this clonotype. The chain employs TRBV24-1 and TRBJ2-5; 10 bases agree with TRBD1. Germline CDR1 and CDR2: KGHDR and SFDVKD. The CDR3 sequence is 14 residues long. J lost 5 bases, V lost 5 bases, and 4 bases had no gene match. The DNA of the CDR3 is TGTGCCACCAGTGCCGACAGGGGGCTGGAGACCCAGTACTTC. Translating it yields CATSADRGLETQYF.

At least ten counts were recorded for this clonotype. The V call is TRBV6-1, the J call TRBJ1-1, with D unclear. The CDR3 sequence is 11 residues long. CDR1 MNHNS and CDR2 SASEGT come from the germline V gene. With 7 bases removed from V and 4 bases from J, the gap between germline ends came to 7 bases. The CDR3: CASTGVTEAFF. In DNA, the CDR3 is TGTGCCAGCACCGGCGTCACTGAAGCTTTCTTT.